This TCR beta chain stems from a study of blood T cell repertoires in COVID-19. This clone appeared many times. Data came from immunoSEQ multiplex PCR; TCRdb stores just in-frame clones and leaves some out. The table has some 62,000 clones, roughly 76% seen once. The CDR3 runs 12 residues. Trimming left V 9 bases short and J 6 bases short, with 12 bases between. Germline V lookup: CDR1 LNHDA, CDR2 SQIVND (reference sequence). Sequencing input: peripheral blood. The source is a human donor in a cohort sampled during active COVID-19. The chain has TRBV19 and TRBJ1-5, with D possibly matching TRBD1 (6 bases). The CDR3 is CASAGVGQPQHF. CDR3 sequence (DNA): TGTGCCAGCGCAGGGGTTGGTCAGCCCCAGCATTTT.